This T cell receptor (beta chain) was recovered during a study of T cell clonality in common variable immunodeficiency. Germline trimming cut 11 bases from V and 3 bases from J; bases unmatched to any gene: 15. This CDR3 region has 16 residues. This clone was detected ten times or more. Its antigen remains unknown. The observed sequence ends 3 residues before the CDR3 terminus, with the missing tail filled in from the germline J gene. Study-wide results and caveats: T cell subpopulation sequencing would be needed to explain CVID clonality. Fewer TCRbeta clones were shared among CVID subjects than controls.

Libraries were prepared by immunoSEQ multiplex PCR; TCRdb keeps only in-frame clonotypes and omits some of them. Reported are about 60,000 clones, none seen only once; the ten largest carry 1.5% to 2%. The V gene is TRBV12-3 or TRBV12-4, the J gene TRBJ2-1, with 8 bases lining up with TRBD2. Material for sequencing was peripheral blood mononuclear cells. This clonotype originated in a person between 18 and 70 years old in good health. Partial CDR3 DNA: TGTGCCTCCAGGGAAAGCGGGAGTGAGTACTACAATGAG. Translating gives CASRESGSEYYNE. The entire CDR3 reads CASRESGSEYYNEQFF.